This TCR beta chain derives from a study of T cells after posttransplantation cyclophosphamide. CDR3 length: 14 residues. Trimming cost V 8 bases and J 5 bases; bases outside gene matches: 3. The V gene's germline CDR1 is GTSNPN and CDR2 SVGIG (reference sequence). Profiled with immunoSEQ multiplex PCR; TCRdb holds only in-frame clones, not every one. The repertoire holds approximately 23,000 clones, with about 84% as singletons. Sequencing input: PBMCs. The receptor comes from a woman between 55 and 75 years old with a blood cancer, CMV-positive, and with a related stem cell donor. The chain uses TRBV30 and TRBJ2-2; 15 bases agree with TRBD2. In nucleotides, the CDR3 is TGTGCCAGGACTAGCGGGAGGGAAACCGGGGAGCTGTTTTTT. Its translation: CARTSGRETGELFF.